The 26 T cell receptor beta chains given below trace back to one sample, sequenced in a study of T cell changes during pregnancy in multiple sclerosis. Generated by immunoSEQ multiplex PCR, the TCRdb table keeps only in-frame clones and is missing some. The table lists tens of thousands of clones, around 93% of them singletons. This sample comprised PBMCs, obtained in the first trimester of pregnancy. The receptor source for this set is a female donor in good health, serving as a control in a pregnancy study. Some clones in this sample may be carry-over from other donors' samples.

The chain uses TRBV28 and TRBJ2-5; the match to TRBD1 covers 7 bases. The J segment lost 0 bases and the V segment lost 5 bases, leaving 9 bases of the junction unmatched. Germline values: CDR1 MDHEN, CDR2 SYDVKM. The CDR3 runs 16 residues. The CDR3 bases are TGTGCCAGCAGTCAACCGACAGGGTTCTACCAAGAGACCCAGTACTTC. It encodes CASSQPTGFYQETQYF.

Written as DNA, the CDR3 is TGTGCCAGCAGCTTAGCCCGGGGGAGGACTGAAGCTTTCTTT. Amino acids: CASSLARGRTEAFF. The J gene is TRBJ1-1, the V gene TRBV7-8; D possibly corresponds to TRBD1 (5 bases). The CDR3 totals 14 residues. The V end was cut by 0 bases, the J end by 5 bases, with 10 bases between. The germline V gene has CDR1 SGHVS and CDR2 FQNEAQ.

The V call is TRBV7-2, the J call TRBJ2-7, with 10 bases fitting TRBD2. CDR3 size: 15 residues. The ends lost 5 bases at V and 2 bases at J; junction bases unmatched: 6. Germline loops: CDR1 SGHTA, CDR2 FQGNSA. The CDR3 spells CASSQPSGRAYEQYF. The DNA of the CDR3 is TGTGCCAGCAGCCAGCCCAGCGGGAGGGCCTACGAGCAGTACTTC.

The J gene is TRBJ2-7, the V gene TRBV5-6, with D possibly matching TRBD2 (7 bases). The CDR3 length is 15 residues. V was cut by 2 bases and J by 3 bases, with 15 bases left in between. CDR1 SGHDT and CDR2 YYEEEE come from the germline V gene. The CDR3 region has the DNA TGTGCCAGCAGCTTTGAGGGAGGGGGGTACTACGAGCAGTACTTC. Residues: CASSFEGGGYYEQYF.

The chain combines TRBV11-2 with TRBJ2-7; 9 nucleotides match TRBD1. From germline, CDR1 is SGHAT and CDR2 FQNNGV. J lost 5 bases, V lost 2 bases, and 7 bases had no gene match. The CDR3 loop spans 15 amino acids. The CDR3 DNA reads TGTGCCAGCAGCTTATTACAGGGGGCGAAAAACGAGCAGTACTTC. Translating it yields CASSLLQGAKNEQYF.

The chain is built from TRBV5-4 and TRBJ2-2, with 9 bases matching TRBD2. With 4 bases clipped from V and 5 bases from J, the junction kept 15 bases outside the gene matches. Germline lookup yields CDR1 SGHNT and CDR2 YYREEE (reference sequence). The CDR3 spans 18 residues. CDR3 residues: CASSPSAGAGGPTGELFF. The CDR3 DNA reads TGTGCCAGCAGCCCCTCCGCGGGGGCGGGGGGGCCGACCGGGGAGCTGTTTTTT.

This chain connects TRBV27 to TRBJ2-2; 9 bases fit TRBD2. The CDR3 covers 16 residues. V lost 6 bases, J lost 5 bases, and 10 bases stayed unmatched. Germline CDR1 reads MNHEY; CDR2 reads SMNVEV (reference sequence). CDR3 sequence reads: CASRLRPGLATGELFF. CDR3 nucleotides: TGTGCCAGCAGATTGAGACCGGGACTAGCTACCGGGGAGCTGTTTTTT.

V is TRBV4-1 and J is TRBJ2-5; no clear D. From germline, CDR1 is MGHRA and CDR2 YSYEKL. Trimming left V 5 bases short and J 5 bases short, with 9 bases between. There are 12 residues in the CDR3. The CDR3 is CASSLSTETQYF. The CDR3 nucleotides read TGCGCCAGCAGCTTATCTACGGAGACCCAGTACTTC.

This clone was detected only a few times. This sequence joins TRBV28 and TRBJ2-1; 7 bases are shared with TRBD2. CDR1 MDHEN and CDR2 SYDVKM come from the germline V gene. The ends lost 6 bases at V and 2 bases at J; junction bases unmatched: 10. This CDR3 region has 16 residues. The CDR3 bases are TGTGCCAGCAGCCCCCCGGGACTATCCCCCTACAATGAGCAGTTCTTC. This translates into CASSPPGLSPYNEQFF.

This chain connects TRBV7-8 to TRBJ2-1; 8 nucleotides match TRBD2. In germline, CDR1 is SGHVS, CDR2 FQNEAQ. J was trimmed by 8 bases and V by 5 bases; bases with no gene match: 14. The CDR3 extends over 16 amino acids. Here the CDR3 reads CASSQQRAGARDEQFF. CDR3 DNA: TGTGCCAGCAGCCAACAACGAGCGGGAGCTAGGGATGAGCAGTTCTTC.

The chain combines TRBV25-1 with TRBJ2-5, with D tentatively TRBD2 (7 bases). CDR1 and CDR2 from the germline V gene are MGHDK and SYGVNS. V was cut by 0 bases and J by 3 bases, with 11 bases left in between. The CDR3 spans 15 residues. DNA of the CDR3: TGTGCCAGCAGTGAATATGAGGGGGGGGAAGAGACCCAGTACTTC. As protein: CASSEYEGGEETQYF.

The V call is TRBV7-3, the J call TRBJ2-7; 14 positions match TRBD2. This CDR3 has 15 residues. Germline CDR1 SGHTA, CDR2 FQGTGA. Unmatched junction bases numbered 4, after V lost 4 bases and J lost 5 bases. The CDR3 DNA follows: TGTGCCAGCAGCTCGGGACTAGCGGGAGCCCACGAGCAGTACTTC. Protein: CASSSGLAGAHEQYF.

The chain uses TRBV21-1 and TRBJ1-1; the table's D gene call, TRBD1, was not cross checked with the DNA. TRBV21-1 is termed a pseudogene. The CDR3 totals 11 residues. This CDR3 is CASSTWTFDLF. The CDR3 nucleotides are TGTGCCAGCAGCACGTGGACATTCGATCTCTTT.

The rearrangement uses TRBV2 and TRBJ2-3; 7 bases are a match to TRBD2. This CDR3 region has 16 residues. Losses at the gene ends were 1 base for V and 0 bases for J; bases not matched to a gene: 4. The germline V gene has CDR1 SNHLY and CDR2 FYNNEI. The DNA of the CDR3 is TGTGCCAGCAGTGAAGTGGCTAGCGGAAGCACAGATACGCAGTATTTT. The encoded protein is CASSEVASGSTDTQYF.

V and J are TRBV7-2 and TRBJ2-3, with 13 bases fitting TRBD2. The CDR3 length is 15 residues. J lost 6 bases, V lost 5 bases, and 5 bases had no gene match. In germline, CDR1 is SGHTA, CDR2 FQGNSA. As DNA, the CDR3 is TGTGCCAGCAGCCCGCGGACTAGCGGGAGTGATACGCAGTATTTT. Translated: CASSPRTSGSDTQYF.

The V and J genes are TRBV2 and TRBJ2-7; D possibly corresponds to TRBD2 (6 bases). V was trimmed by 3 bases and J by 3 bases, leaving 6 bases between them. The CDR3 loop spans 12 amino acids. CDR1 and CDR2 (germline): SNHLY, FYNNEI. The CDR3 region has the DNA TGTGCCAGCAGTGACGGGGGCTACGAGCAGTACTTC. It yields the protein CASSDGGYEQYF.

The chain has TRBV7-6 and TRBJ1-2, with a possible D match to TRBD1 (5 bases). The CDR3 loop spans 13 amino acids. Trimming left V 7 bases short and J 6 bases short, with 15 bases between. CDR1 SGHVS and CDR2 FNYEAQ come from the germline V gene. The CDR3 nucleotides are TGTGCCAGCACCGAACGCCCGGGGGATGGCTACACCTTC. Protein product: CASTERPGDGYTF. The full variable domain, with the rest looked up from reference TRBV7-6 and TRBJ1-2, is GAGVSQSPRYKVTKRGQDVALRCDPISGHVSLYWYRQALGQGPEFLTYFNYEAQQDKSGLPNDRFSAERPEGSISTLTIQRTEQRDSAMYRCASTERPGDGYTFGSGTRLTVV.

The chain combines TRBV5-5 with TRBJ2-1; possibly TRBD2 for D (5 bases). Trimming left V 4 bases short and J 0 bases short, with 11 bases between. The germline V gene encodes CDR1 SGHKS and CDR2 YYEKEE (reference sequence). The CDR3 contains 15 residues. In nucleotides, the CDR3 is TGTGCCAGCAGCCTCGTGGGGAGCTCCTACAATGAGCAGTTCTTC. Translating gives CASSLVGSSYNEQFF.

The V call is TRBV19, the J call TRBJ2-2; maybe TRBD1 (6 bases). This CDR3 region has 14 residues. CDR1 LNHDA and CDR2 SQIVND come from the germline V gene (reference sequence). V was pared by 5 bases and J by 4 bases, with 11 bases between. The CDR3 bases are TGTGCCAGTAGTGTGGTGGGGGCCACCGGGGAGCTGTTTTTT. Amino acid sequence: CASSVVGATGELFF. The entire variable domain, with the rest obtained from reference TRBV19 and TRBJ2-2, is as follows: DGGITQSPKYLFRKEGQNVTLSCEQNLNHDAMYWYRQDPGQGLRLIYYSQIVNDFQKGDIAEGYSVSREKKESFPLTVTSAQKNPTAFYLCASSVVGATGELFFGEGSRLTVL.

This clone showed up just once. J is TRBJ2-7 and V is TRBV27, with a tentative D call TRBD2 (6 bases). Per the germline V gene, CDR1 is MNHEY and CDR2 is SMNVEV (reference sequence). V was cut by 0 bases and J by 4 bases, with 7 bases left in between. The CDR3 covers 13 residues. CDR3 in DNA: TGTGCCAGCAGTTTATCTGCGGGGTACGAGCAGTACTTC. It is translated as CASSLSAGYEQYF.

This chain links TRBV6-5 with TRBJ2-7, with TRBD1 identical over 8 bases. The CDR3 is made up of 14 amino acids. V was clipped by 4 bases and J by 6 bases; unmatched bases: 8. Germline CDR1 reads MNHEY; CDR2 reads SVGAGI. This CDR3 reads CASSSRGPKGEQYF. In DNA form, the CDR3 reads TGTGCCAGCAGTTCCAGGGGGCCAAAGGGCGAGCAGTACTTC.

The rearrangement uses TRBV7-9 and TRBJ1-1; D ambiguous. The germline CDR1 and CDR2 sequences are SEHNR and FQNEAQ (reference sequence). The CDR3 spans 12 residues. The V end lost 2 bases, the J end lost 5 bases, and 6 bases lay between the germline ends. CDR3 region: CASSLLLTEAFF. The CDR3 coding sequence is TGTGCCAGCAGCTTACTCTTGACTGAAGCTTTCTTT.

This chain links TRBV25-1 with TRBJ1-6; D is ambiguous. The V end lost 3 bases, the J end lost 0 bases, and 6 bases lay between the germline ends. Germline V lookup: CDR1 MGHDK, CDR2 SYGVNS. The CDR3 has 15 amino acids. CDR3 nucleotide sequence: TGTGCCAGCAGTGACACCAGCTCCTATAATTCACCCCTCCACTTT. As protein: CASSDTSSYNSPLHF.

This clone was seen a few times. The chain carries TRBV11-2 and TRBJ1-6; D not certain. V lost 5 bases, J lost 6 bases, and 8 bases lay in between. This CDR3 spans 13 amino acids. Germline CDR1 SGHAT, CDR2 FQNNGV. CDR3 amino acids: CASSQVVNSPLHF. As DNA, the CDR3 is TGTGCCAGCAGCCAGGTCGTTAATTCACCCCTCCACTTT.

This chain links TRBV11-2 with TRBJ2-1, with D possibly being TRBD2 (5 bases). The germline gives CDR1 SGHAT, CDR2 FQNNGV. The V and J ends lost 2 bases and 2 bases respectively, with 13 bases between them. This CDR3 is built from 16 residues. As DNA, the CDR3 is TGTGCCAGCAGCTTATTCCCGGAGGCTACCTACAATGAGCAGTTCTTC. Its translation is CASSLFPEATYNEQFF.

V usage is TRBV30 and J usage is TRBJ2-7; D perhaps matches TRBD2 (5 bases). CDR1 is GTSNPN, CDR2 SVGIG, per germline (reference sequence). V lost 1 base and J 2 bases, leaving 6 bases between the germline ends. The CDR3 extends over 12 amino acids. The CDR3, as DNA: TGTGCCTGGAGTGCGGGGACCTACGAGCAGTACTTC. Translation: CAWSAGTYEQYF.